A selection of T cell receptor beta chains follows, all from one sample in a study of cytomegalovirus exposure and HLA in healthy donors. TCRdb keeps only in-frame clones here, not all; method: immunoSEQ multiplex PCR. Of roughly 310,000 clones listed, roughly 90% are singletons. The sample consisted of PBMCs. Every receptor here comes from a man aged 25-45 years in good health and CMV-seronegative. The CDR3 runs from the conserved cysteine through the conserved F or W. The D gene is left open where the match is weak. The size entry is marked missing in some rows and otherwise reads once, few, many or a size class.

d_call | clone_size | j_call | v_call | cdr3_aa | cdr3_nt
TRBD1 | - | TRBJ1-6 | TRBV6-6 | CASSYHGTDNSPLHF | TGTGCCAGCAGTTACCACGGGACAGATAATTCACCCCTCCACTTT
TRBD1 | - | TRBJ2-4 | TRBV6-5 | CASSYLRGQGAHIQYF | TGTGCCAGCAGTTACCTAAGGGGCCAGGGGGCTCACATTCAGTACTTC
- | - | TRBJ2-7 | TRBV7-7 | CASSFRFDYEQYF | TGTGCCAGCAGCTTTCGGTTCGATTACGAGCAGTACTTC
- | - | TRBJ1-1 | TRBV6-5 | CASSYSTVSEAFF | TGTGCCAGCAGTTACTCGACAGTCTCTGAAGCTTTCTTT
TRBD2 | - | TRBJ2-1 | TRBV11-2 | CASSPRTSGGSTYNEQFF | TGTGCCAGCAGCCCCCGGACTAGCGGGGGGAGTACCTACAATGAGCAGTTCTTC
TRBD2 | - | TRBJ2-7 | TRBV23-1 | CASLSSGTSGGAPLFFEYF | TGCGCCAGCCTCTCCTCCGGGACTAGCGGGGGGGCCCCCTTATTTTTCGAGTACTTC
- | - | TRBJ1-5 | TRBV6-1 | CASSYYSNQPQHF | TGTGCCAGCAGTTATTATAGCAATCAGCCCCAGCATTTT
- | - | TRBJ2-7 | TRBV19 | CASSITKNRFNEQYF | TGTGCCAGTAGTATAACTAAGAACAGGTTTAACGAGCAGTACTTC
TRBD2 | - | TRBJ2-1 | TRBV7-9 | CASSLSGGYNEQFF | TGTGCCAGCAGCTTGAGCGGGGGATACAATGAGCAGTTCTTC
TRBD1 | - | TRBJ2-7 | TRBV2 | CASSQVQGASYEQYF | TGTGCCAGCAGTCAGGTACAGGGGGCCTCCTACGAGCAGTACTTC
TRBD2 | - | TRBJ2-2 | TRBV6-6 | CASSLTSGNTGELFF | TGTGCCAGCAGTTTGACTAGCGGCAACACCGGGGAGCTGTTTTTT
- | few | TRBJ2-7 | TRBV30 | CAWSVPRYEQYF | TGTGCCTGGAGTGTCCCCAGGTACGAGCAGTACTTC
TRBD1 | once | TRBJ2-2 | TRBV27 | CASSPHPDREWAGELFF | TGTGCCAGCAGTCCGCACCCGGACAGGGAGTGGGCCGGGGAGCTGTTTTTT
- | - | TRBJ2-2 | TRBV9 | CASRGSGNTGELFF | TGTGCCAGCCGGGGTAGCGGGAACACCGGGGAGCTGTTTTTT
- | - | TRBJ1-4 | TRBV4-3 | CASSQDLGGATTNEKLFF | TGCGCCAGCAGCCAAGATCTTGGAGGGGCAACAACTAATGAAAAACTGTTTTTT
- | - | TRBJ1-4 | TRBV6-1 | CASSEASGGVYEKLFF | TGTGCCAGCAGTGAAGCGTCCGGAGGGGTCTATGAAAAACTGTTTTTT
TRBD1 | once | TRBJ1-1 | TRBV5-1 | CASSPRDRGGITNTEAFF | TGCGCCAGCAGCCCGAGGGACAGGGGAGGTATTACGAACACTGAAGCTTTCTTT
TRBD1 | - | TRBJ1-2 | TRBV9 | CASSVVTGAARGYTF | TGTGCCAGCAGCGTAGTTACAGGGGCTGCGCGAGGCTACACCTTC
TRBD2 | - | TRBJ2-3 | TRBV6-5 | CASSYRGDAGYTQYF | TGTGCCAGCAGTTACCGGGGGGACGCGGGGTATACGCAGTATTTT
- | - | TRBJ1-2 | TRBV27 | CASSPGGYGYTF | TGTGCCAGCAGCCCTGGGGGGTATGGCTACACCTTC
TRBD1 | - | TRBJ1-3 | TRBV30 | CAWSAYRGAGNTIYF | TGTGCCTGGAGTGCCTACAGGGGTGCTGGAAACACCATATATTTT
- | - | TRBJ2-7 | TRBV10-3 | CASLDDWVREQYF | TGTGCCAGCCTAGACGACTGGGTTCGCGAGCAGTACTTC
TRBD2 | - | TRBJ2-7 | TRBV27 | CASSFLAGGSPYEQYF | TGTGCCAGCAGTTTCCTAGCGGGGGGCTCCCCCTACGAGCAGTACTTC
- | - | TRBJ1-6 | TRBV6-1 | CASRDFYNSPLHF | TGTGCCAGCAGGGACTTTTATAATTCACCCCTCCACTTT
TRBD2 | once | TRBJ2-7 | TRBV28 | CASSSPGAGGYEQYF | TGTGCCAGCTCTTCTCCGGGAGCGGGGGGCTACGAGCAGTACTTC
- | - | TRBJ2-3 | TRBV9 | CASSVGGGWQYF | TGTGCCAGCAGCGTAGGTGGGGGGTGGCAGTATTTT
TRBD1 | - | TRBJ2-5 | TRBV5-1 | CASPYVDRGRQETQYF | TGCGCCAGCCCATACGTAGACAGGGGGCGGCAAGAGACCCAGTACTTC
TRBD1 | - | TRBJ2-1 | TRBV7-9 | CASTGGSYNEQFF | TGTGCCAGCACAGGGGGCAGCTACAATGAGCAGTTCTTC
- | - | TRBJ2-7 | TRBV9 | CASSVAPDLRLYEQYF | TGTGCCAGCAGCGTAGCTCCAGACCTGCGGTTGTACGAGCAGTACTTC
TRBD1 | many | TRBJ2-2 | TRBV5-5 | CASSPLLTGGFTGELFF | TGTGCCAGCAGCCCTCTATTGACAGGGGGCTTCACCGGGGAGCTGTTTTTT
TRBD1 | - | TRBJ2-7 | TRBV6-5 | CASSSWTGGSYEQYF | TGTGCCAGCAGTTCCTGGACAGGGGGCTCCTACGAGCAGTACTTC
TRBD1 | - | TRBJ1-1 | TRBV6-6 | CASSYGGQLNTEAFF | TGTGCCAGCAGTTACGGGGGACAGTTGAACACTGAAGCTTTCTTT
- | - | TRBJ2-7 | TRBV7-2 | CASSLDITYEQYF | TGTGCCAGCAGCTTGGACATCACCTACGAGCAGTACTTC
- | - | TRBJ1-2 | TRBV18 | CASSRTMRDSSGYTF | TGTGCCAGCTCACGAACGATGAGGGATTCCTCTGGCTACACCTTC
TRBD1 | - | TRBJ2-5 | TRBV10-3 | CAISNSPGTGEETQYF | TGTGCCATCAGTAACTCCCCCGGGACAGGGGAAGAGACCCAGTACTTC
- | - | TRBJ1-5 | TRBV2 | CASSGAMNQPQHF | TGTGCCAGCAGTGGGGCCATGAATCAGCCCCAGCATTTT
- | - | TRBJ1-5 | TRBV7-9 | CASSLGSGLNQPQHF | TGTGCCAGCAGCTTAGGATCAGGGCTCAATCAGCCCCAGCATTTT
TRBD1 | - | TRBJ2-7 | TRBV11-2 | CASSLSGQGGSYEQYF | TGTGCCAGCAGCTTGTCGGGACAGGGGGGTTCCTACGAGCAGTACTTC
TRBD1 | - | TRBJ1-1 | TRBV10-2 | CASSGRGRRTEAFF | TGCGCCAGCAGTGGCAGGGGGCGCCGGACTGAAGCTTTCTTT
TRBD2 | - | TRBJ2-5 | TRBV5-1 | CASTPGLAGGKQETQYF | TGCGCCAGCACCCCGGGACTAGCGGGGGGGAAACAAGAGACCCAGTACTTC
TRBD2 | - | TRBJ2-1 | TRBV7-2 | CASSLAPPVSGLAIYNEQFF | TGTGCCAGCAGCTTAGCACCCCCCGTATCGGGACTAGCGATCTACAATGAGCAGTTCTTC